The 9 T cell receptor beta chains below come from one sample, sequenced in a study of T cells of healthy individuals. TCRdb independently ran MiXCR on the 5' RACE reads; one entry per CDR3 protein. The sample carries some 85,000 distinct CDR3 sequences, more than 5% recorded once. The receptor source for this set is a female donor in good health.

In its sample, this clonotype was seen a few times. The chain joins TRBV4-1 to TRBJ1-5, with D perhaps TRBD1 (5 bases). CDR1 MGHRA and CDR2 YSYEKL come from the germline V gene. Trimming stripped 0 bases from V and 4 bases from J, with 10 bases between. The CDR3 runs 15 residues. The CDR3 loop reads CASSQDLTVNQPQHF. CDR3 bases: TGCGCCAGCAGCCAAGATTTGACAGTGAATCAGCCCCAGCATTTT.

This clonotype occurred many times. The rearrangement uses TRBV12-3 or TRBV12-4 and TRBJ2-7; D gene unclear. V was trimmed by 3 bases and J by 0 bases, leaving 6 bases between them. The CDR3 contains 13 residues. This CDR3 is CASSFSNSYEQYF. The CDR3 bases are TGTGCCAGCAGTTTTTCCAACTCCTACGAGCAGTACTTC.

This clonotype was seen many times. The chain is built from TRBV25-1 and TRBJ2-1, with 10 bases aligning to TRBD2. The junction had 15 bases not matched to a gene; V was cut back by 4 bases and J by 9 bases. The CDR3 extends over 17 amino acids. Germline assignment: CDR1 MGHDK and CDR2 SYGVNS. Here the CDR3 reads CASSAAQGLAGAFEQFF. The CDR3 DNA is TGTGCCAGCAGTGCCGCGCAGGGGCTAGCGGGAGCTTTTGAGCAGTTCTTC.

The rearrangement joins TRBV7-8 to TRBJ1-1; D is unclear. Germline loops: CDR1 SGHVS, CDR2 FQNEAQ. Between the trimmed V and J ends, which lost 2 bases and 6 bases, there was a span of 10 bases. There are 13 residues in the CDR3. CDR3 region: CASSLRTAAEAFF. CDR3 nucleotides: TGTGCCAGCAGCTTACGTACTGCGGCTGAAGCTTTCTTT. The full variable domain, its missing parts supplied by reference TRBV7-8 and TRBJ1-1, is GAGVSQSPRYKVAKRGQDVALRCDPISGHVSLFWYQQALGQGPEFLTYFQNEAQLDKSGLPSDRFFAERPEGSVSTLKIQRTQQEDSAVYLCASSLRTAAEAFFGQGTRLTVV.

The chain couples TRBV5-4 to TRBJ2-3; the match to TRBD2 covers 11 bases. The germline CDR1 and CDR2 sequences are SGHNT and YYREEE (reference sequence). The CDR3 loop spans 16 amino acids. Trimming at V came to 0 bases and at J to 2 bases, leaving 2 bases not matched to a gene. This chain's CDR3 is CASSLGLAGPTDTQYF. In nucleotides, the CDR3 is TGTGCCAGCAGCTTGGGACTAGCGGGACCCACAGATACGCAGTATTTT.

This clonotype was seen ten or more times. This sequence joins TRBV7-8 and TRBJ2-3; 7 bases are shared with TRBD1. Germline CDR1 reads SGHVS; CDR2 reads FQNEAQ. The CDR3 length is 15 residues. V gave up 5 bases and J gave up 0 bases; unmatched junction bases: 5. This CDR3 reads CASSPGQTSTDTQYF. CDR3 in DNA: TGTGCCAGCAGCCCGGGACAGACTAGCACAGATACGCAGTATTTT.

This clonotype was counted between two and nine times. The CDR3 coding sequence is TGTGCCTGGAGTAGACCCCAATACGAGCAGTACTTC. This codes for CAWSRPQYEQYF. This chain connects TRBV30 to TRBJ2-7; D not certain. Germline V gives CDR1 GTSNPN, CDR2 SVGIG (reference sequence). The CDR3 consists of 12 residues. Between the trimmed V and J ends, which lost 2 bases and 4 bases, there was a span of 9 bases.

The chain joins TRBV18 to TRBJ1-1; D not resolved. The germline V gene has CDR1 KGHSH and CDR2 LQKENI. Trimming took 3 bases from V and 0 from J, leaving 11 bases between them. CDR3 length equals 15 residues. CDR3 protein: CASSPETALNTEAFF. The CDR3 nucleotides are TGTGCCAGCTCACCGGAGACCGCCCTGAACACTGAAGCTTTCTTT.

This clonotype was counted ten times or more. The chain uses TRBV6-5 and TRBJ2-7; 9 bases line up with TRBD2. This CDR3 comprises 16 residues. Trimming cost V 0 bases and J 2 bases; bases outside gene matches: 5. Germline CDR1 and CDR2: MNHEY and SVGAGI. The CDR3 here is CASSYSLSGRPYEQYF. CDR3 in DNA: TGTGCCAGCAGTTACTCACTAAGCGGGAGGCCCTACGAGCAGTACTTC.